This T cell receptor beta chain was documented in a study of PD-L1 blockade in urothelial cancer. Overall study: The year 2014 saw patients start atezolizumab, 1,200 mg intravenously every 3 weeks. Researchers looked at the blood 3 weeks (second dose) and 6 weeks after treatment began. Of approximately 30 patients, just under 26 were males with bladder-origin urothelial cancer. The study, taken as a whole, reports: When measured at 3 weeks, tumor-associated blood clones expanded more in durable-benefit patients.

The length of the CDR3 is 13 residues. CDR1 is MDHEN and CDR2 is SYDVKM in the germline V gene. Deletions cut 7 bases from V and 3 bases from J, with 12 bases between. In its sample, this clone was seen once. Its antigen is unidentified. Sequencing was performed with immunoSEQ multiplex PCR; in TCRdb, only in-frame clones are kept and a portion is missing. The sample includes about 81,000 clones, roughly 90% of them seen just once. As to time point: pretreatment peripheral blood. The clonotype was recovered from an elderly woman with urothelial cancer. V is TRBV28 and J is TRBJ1-1; TRBD1 might be the D (6 bases). The sample here was PBMCs, taken around atezolizumab (anti-PD-L1) treatment. DNA for the CDR3: TGTGCCAGCAAAGGACAGCGATACACTGAAGCTTTCTTT. It is translated as CASKGQRYTEAFF.